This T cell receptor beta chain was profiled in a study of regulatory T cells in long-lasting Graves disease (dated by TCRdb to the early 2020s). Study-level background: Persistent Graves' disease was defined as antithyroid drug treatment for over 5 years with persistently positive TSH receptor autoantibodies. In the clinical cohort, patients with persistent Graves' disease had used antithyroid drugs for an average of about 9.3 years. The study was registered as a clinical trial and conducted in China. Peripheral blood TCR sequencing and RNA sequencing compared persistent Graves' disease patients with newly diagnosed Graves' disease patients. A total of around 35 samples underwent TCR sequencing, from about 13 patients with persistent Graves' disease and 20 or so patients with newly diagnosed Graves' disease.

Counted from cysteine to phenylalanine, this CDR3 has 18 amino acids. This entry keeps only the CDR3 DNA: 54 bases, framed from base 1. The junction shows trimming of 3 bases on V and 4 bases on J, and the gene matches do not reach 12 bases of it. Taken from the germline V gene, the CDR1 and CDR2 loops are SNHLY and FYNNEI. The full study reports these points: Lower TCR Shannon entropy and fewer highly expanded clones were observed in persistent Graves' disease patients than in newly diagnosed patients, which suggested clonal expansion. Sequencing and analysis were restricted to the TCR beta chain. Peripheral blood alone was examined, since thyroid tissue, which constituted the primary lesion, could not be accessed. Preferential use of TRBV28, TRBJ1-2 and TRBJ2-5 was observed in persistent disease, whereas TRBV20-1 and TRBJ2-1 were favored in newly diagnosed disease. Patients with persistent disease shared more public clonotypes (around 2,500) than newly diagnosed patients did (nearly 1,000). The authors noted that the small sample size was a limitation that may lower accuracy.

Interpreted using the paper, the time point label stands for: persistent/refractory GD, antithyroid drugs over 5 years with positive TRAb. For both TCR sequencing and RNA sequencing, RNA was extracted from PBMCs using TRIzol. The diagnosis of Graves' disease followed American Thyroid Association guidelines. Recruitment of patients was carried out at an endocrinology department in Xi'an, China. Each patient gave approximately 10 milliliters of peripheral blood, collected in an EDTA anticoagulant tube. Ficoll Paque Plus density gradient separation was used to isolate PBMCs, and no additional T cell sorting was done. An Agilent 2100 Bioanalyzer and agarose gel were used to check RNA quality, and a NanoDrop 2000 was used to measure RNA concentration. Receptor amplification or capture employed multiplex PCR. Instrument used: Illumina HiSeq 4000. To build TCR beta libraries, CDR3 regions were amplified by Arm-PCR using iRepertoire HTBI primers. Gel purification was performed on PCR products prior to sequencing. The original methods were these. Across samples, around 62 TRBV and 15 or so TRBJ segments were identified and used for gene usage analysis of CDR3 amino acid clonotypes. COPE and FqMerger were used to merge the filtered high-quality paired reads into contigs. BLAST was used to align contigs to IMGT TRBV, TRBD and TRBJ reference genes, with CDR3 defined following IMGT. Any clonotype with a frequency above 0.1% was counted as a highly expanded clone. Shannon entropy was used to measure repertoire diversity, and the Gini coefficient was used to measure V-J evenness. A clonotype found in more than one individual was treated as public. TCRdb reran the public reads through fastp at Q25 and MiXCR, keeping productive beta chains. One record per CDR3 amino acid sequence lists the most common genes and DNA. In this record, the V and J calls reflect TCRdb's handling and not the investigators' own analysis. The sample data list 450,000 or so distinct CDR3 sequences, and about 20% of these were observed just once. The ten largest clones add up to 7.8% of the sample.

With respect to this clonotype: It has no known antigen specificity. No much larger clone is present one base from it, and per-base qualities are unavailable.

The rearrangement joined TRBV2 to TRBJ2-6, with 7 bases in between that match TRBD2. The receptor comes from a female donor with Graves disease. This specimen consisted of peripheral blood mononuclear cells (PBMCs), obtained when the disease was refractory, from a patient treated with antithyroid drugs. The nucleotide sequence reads TGTGCCAGCAGTGATTTTGTGGCGGGAGAATCAGGGGCCAACGTCCTGACTTTC. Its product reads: CASSDFVAGESGANVLTF.